The 21 T cell receptor beta chains in this list originate from one sample, sequenced in a study of Ad26.COV2.S vaccination and SARS-CoV-2 variants. Treatment noted: 15 to 20 received Ad26.COV2.S at low or high dose, single or two shots; roughly five received placebo; per-sample allocation not given. Collection of the samples took place on day 63 after the first injection of vaccine or placebo. TCRdb keeps only in-frame clones here, not all; method: immunoSEQ multiplex PCR. The data hold about 350,000 clones, with 70% to 90% observed a single time. This specimen consisted of peripheral blood, obtained in a trial of Ad26.COV2.S vaccine versus placebo. The receptors come from a person between 18 and 59 years old who received the Ad26.COV2.S COVID-19 vaccine or a placebo.

V is TRBV13 and J is TRBJ2-7; TRBD2 agrees at 8 bases. The CDR3 consists of 15 residues. V lost 4 bases to trimming and J lost 4 bases; unmatched junction nucleotides: 9. CDR1 and CDR2 (germline): PRHDT, FYEKMQ (reference sequence). The CDR3 loop reads CASSSTGGGFYEQYF. CDR3 DNA: TGTGCCAGCAGCTCCACCGGGGGGGGCTTTTACGAGCAGTACTTC.

The CDR3 coding sequence is TGTGCCAGCAGCTTAGACAGGGGACCTAGAAGCCGCTCTGGAAACACCATATATTTT. Translated, it gives CASSLDRGPRSRSGNTIYF. This chain connects TRBV11-2 to TRBJ1-3; D is perhaps TRBD1 (6 bases). Looked up from germline, CDR1 is SGHAT and CDR2 is FQNNGV. V lost 0 bases to trimming and J lost 0 bases, with 18 bases between them. The CDR3 has 19 residues.

V is TRBV10-3 and J is TRBJ1-6; D gene ambiguous. The CDR3 contains 15 residues. Germline loops: CDR1 ENHRY, CDR2 SYGVKD. The V end was cut by 10 bases, the J end by 9 bases, with 22 bases between. This CDR3 is CATNDGSGISSPLHF. Written as DNA, the CDR3 is TGTGCCACGAATGACGGGTCTGGTATTAGTTCACCCCTCCACTTT.

This clone was recorded a few times. This sample also contains other DNA sequences that code for the same CDR3. This chain joins TRBV5-4 and TRBJ2-1; either TRBD1 or TRBD2 may fit D (5 bases each). This CDR3 is 16 amino acids long. Germline assignment: CDR1 SGHNT and CDR2 YYREEE (reference sequence). V lost 0 bases to trimming and J lost 0 bases, with 10 bases between them. The CDR3 is CASSLGGASSYNEQFF. The CDR3 DNA follows: TGTGCCAGCAGCTTGGGAGGGGCAAGCTCCTACAATGAGCAGTTCTTC.

The chain has TRBV6-6 and TRBJ2-3, with D unresolved. V gave up 6 bases and J gave up 6 bases, with 7 bases separating them. The CDR3 runs to 11 residues. Per germline, CDR1 MNHNY and CDR2 SVGAGI (reference sequence). This CDR3 is CASRSGDTQYF. For the CDR3, the DNA is TGTGCCAGCAGGAGTGGCGATACGCAGTATTTT.

V gene TRBV5-4 combines with J gene TRBJ2-1; D call uncertain. Germline CDR1 reads SGHNT; CDR2 reads YYREEE (reference sequence). V lost 5 bases and J lost 4, with 10 bases in between. The CDR3 totals 13 residues. CDR3 loop: CASRNGLYNEQFF. The CDR3 DNA follows: TGTGCCAGCAGAAATGGGCTATACAATGAGCAGTTCTTC.

V usage is TRBV30 and J usage is TRBJ2-5, with 8 bases identical to TRBD2. There are 13 residues in the CDR3. Germline loops: CDR1 GTSNPN, CDR2 SVGIG (reference sequence). The junction had 5 bases not matched to a gene; V was cut back by 3 bases and J by 5 bases. DNA for the CDR3: TGTGCCTGGAGAAGCGGGAGCGGGGAGACCCAGTACTTC. Its translation is CAWRSGSGETQYF. The full variable domain, rest sourced from reference TRBV30 and TRBJ2-5, is SQTIHQWPATLVQPVGSPLSLECTVEGTSNPNLYWYRQAAGRGLQLLFYSVGIGQISSEVPQNLSASRPQDRQFILSSKKLLLSDSGFYLCAWRSGSGETQYFGPGTRLLVL.

This clone showed up just once. The CDR3 coding sequence is TGCGCCAGCAGCCAAGGGGGAGCTGGGGAGGGTTATGGCTACACCTTC. Translated, it gives CASSQGGAGEGYGYTF. The rearrangement joins TRBV4-3 to TRBJ1-2; D not resolved. CDR1 LGHNA and CDR2 YSLEER come from the germline V gene. The ends were cut back, 1 base at V and 5 bases at J, with 17 bases in the middle. CDR3 length equals 16 residues.

This chain uses TRBV7-9 with TRBJ2-7, with 16 positions matching TRBD2. Germline lookup yields CDR1 SEHNR and CDR2 FQNEAQ (reference sequence). The V and J ends lost 3 bases and 3 bases, in that order; junction bases with no gene match: 11. The CDR3 has 19 residues. The CDR3 loop reads CASSFPGTSGRASFYEQYF. Here the CDR3 DNA reads TGTGCCAGCAGCTTCCCCGGGACTAGCGGGAGGGCGTCTTTCTACGAGCAGTACTTC.

The rearrangement uses TRBV4-3 and TRBJ2-1; no reliable D call. V lost 0 bases to trimming and J lost 0 bases, with 9 bases between them. The CDR3 covers 16 residues. The germline gives CDR1 LGHNA, CDR2 YSLEER. Here the CDR3 DNA reads TGCGCCAGCAGCCAAGATTCCGGGCGCTCCTACAATGAGCAGTTCTTC. As protein: CASSQDSGRSYNEQFF.

J is TRBJ1-2 and V is TRBV28; D gene ambiguous. V lost 8 bases and J lost 3, with 13 bases in between. Germline V gene lookup returns CDR1 MDHEN and CDR2 SYDVKM. There are 13 residues in the CDR3. As DNA, the CDR3 is TGTGCCAGCCTCCCCGGGTGGGACTATGGCTACACCTTC. Amino acid sequence: CASLPGWDYGYTF.

The chain uses TRBV6-7 and TRBJ2-7; TRBD2 is a possible D gene (5 bases). TRBV6-7 belongs to the ORF category, with a function that is uncertain. V gave up 0 bases and J gave up 2 bases, with 17 bases separating them. The CDR3 extends over 17 amino acids. This chain's CDR3 is CASSYSKVGIGAYEQYF. As DNA, the CDR3 is TGTGCCAGCAGTTACTCGAAGGTCGGCATCGGGGCCTACGAGCAGTACTTC.

The V gene is TRBV7-2, the J gene TRBJ2-3, with TRBD2 identical over 12 bases. The CDR3 has 19 residues. J lost 5 bases, V lost 5 bases, and 17 bases had no gene match. Germline values: CDR1 SGHTA, CDR2 FQGNSA. CDR3 protein: CASSGVGASGRAYLDTQYF. In DNA form, the CDR3 reads TGTGCCAGCAGCGGAGTGGGGGCTAGCGGGAGGGCCTATTTAGATACGCAGTATTTT.

This clone was counted only a few times. The V gene is TRBV7-2, the J gene TRBJ2-7; 7 bases are a match to TRBD1. Germline V lookup: CDR1 SGHTA, CDR2 FQGNSA. There are 14 residues in the CDR3. The J segment lost 3 bases and the V segment lost 1 base, leaving 3 bases of the junction unmatched. CDR3 loop: CASSLGSGGYEQYF. CDR3 sequence (DNA): TGTGCCAGCAGCTTAGGGTCAGGGGGCTACGAGCAGTACTTC.

This clone was picked up one time. V and J are TRBV19 and TRBJ1-6; D is uncertain. From germline, CDR1 is LNHDA and CDR2 SQIVND (reference sequence). The CDR3 is made up of 15 amino acids. Deletions cut 1 base from V and 5 bases from J, with 9 bases between. The CDR3 protein is CASSIGQFDNSPLHF. In nucleotides, the CDR3 is TGTGCCAGTAGTATAGGACAATTTGATAATTCACCCCTCCACTTT. Drawing the rest from reference TRBV19 and TRBJ1-6, the complete variable domain is DGGITQSPKYLFRKEGQNVTLSCEQNLNHDAMYWYRQDPGQGLRLIYYSQIVNDFQKGDIAEGYSVSREKKESFPLTVTSAQKNPTAFYLCASSIGQFDNSPLHFGNGTRLTVT.

This chain joins TRBV3-1 (or the pseudogene TRBV3-2) and TRBJ2-7; D is unclear. Trimming stripped 4 bases from V and 1 base from J, with 17 bases between. CDR1 is LGHDT, CDR2 YNNKEL, per germline (reference sequence). This CDR3 region has 16 residues. This CDR3 reads CASSPPFGHLSYEQYF. The CDR3 DNA follows: TGTGCCAGCAGCCCCCCCTTCGGGCACCTTTCCTACGAGCAGTACTTC.

The V gene is TRBV10-2, the J gene TRBJ1-2; 8 positions agree with TRBD1. J gave up 9 bases and V 0 bases, and 9 bases lay outside the gene matches. Germline V lookup: CDR1 WSHSY, CDR2 SAAADI. This CDR3 contains 15 residues. The CDR3 sequence: CASSESTTGEMSYTF. The CDR3 coding sequence is TGCGCCAGCAGTGAGTCGACGACAGGGGAGATGAGCTACACCTTC.

The chain carries TRBV19 and TRBJ1-1; D ambiguous. Looked up from germline, CDR1 is LNHDA and CDR2 is SQIVND (reference sequence). V lost 4 bases and J lost 5, with 14 bases in between. The CDR3 is 14 residues long. The CDR3 DNA is TGTGCCAGTAGTAGGATGACTCCGCGGACTGAAGCTTTCTTT. It codes for CASSRMTPRTEAFF.

The CDR3 DNA sequence: TGTGCCAGCAGTTTATCGGGACAGGGTGGGTACAATGAGCAGTTCTTC. Its translation: CASSLSGQGGYNEQFF. The genes are TRBV28 and TRBJ2-1, with 9 positions matching TRBD1. CDR3 size: 16 residues. J gave up 4 bases and V 1 base, and 5 bases lay outside the gene matches. Germline CDR1 and CDR2: MDHEN and SYDVKM.

V and J are TRBV10-3 and TRBJ2-1; D is perhaps TRBD2 (5 bases). The CDR3 extends over 18 amino acids. V lost 0 bases to trimming and J lost 4 bases, with 19 bases between them. CDR1 and CDR2 (germline): ENHRY, SYGVKD. The CDR3 loop is CAISESSLTGKLYNEQFF. For the CDR3, the DNA is TGTGCCATCAGTGAGTCATCACTGACGGGGAAGCTGTACAATGAGCAGTTCTTC.

V and J are TRBV6-5 and TRBJ2-1, with D possibly matching TRBD2 (6 bases). The CDR3 contains 14 residues. CDR1 is MNHEY and CDR2 is SVGAGI in the germline V gene. V shed 6 bases and J shed 5 bases, with 14 bases lying between them. In DNA form, the CDR3 reads TGTGCCAGCAGCGCCGGGGGACGGAACAATGAGCAGTTCTTC. Translation gives CASSAGGRNNEQFF.